Sequencing of this T cell receptor beta chain was carried out in a study of T cell clones after liver transplantation. A word on this clone: Germline is not matched at one junction end, which may reflect a read error.

Clones were read by immunoSEQ multiplex PCR, and TCRdb kept only the in-frame ones, dropping some. The sample shows around 77,000 clones, over 70% of them seen only once. The sequencing here drew on CD4+ T cells from blood, taken 12 months after liver transplant. The source of this sequence is a human patient who received a liver transplant. Some of the T cells may derive from the graft donor.

CDR3 bases: TGTGCCAGCAGCTTGGTGGAAAGCTCCTACAATGAGCAGTTCTTC. It encodes CASSLVESSYNEQFF. The gene calls are TRBV5-1 and TRBJ2-1; unclear D gene. The CDR3 sequence is 15 residues long. Germline V lookup: CDR1 SGHRS, CDR2 YFSETQ.